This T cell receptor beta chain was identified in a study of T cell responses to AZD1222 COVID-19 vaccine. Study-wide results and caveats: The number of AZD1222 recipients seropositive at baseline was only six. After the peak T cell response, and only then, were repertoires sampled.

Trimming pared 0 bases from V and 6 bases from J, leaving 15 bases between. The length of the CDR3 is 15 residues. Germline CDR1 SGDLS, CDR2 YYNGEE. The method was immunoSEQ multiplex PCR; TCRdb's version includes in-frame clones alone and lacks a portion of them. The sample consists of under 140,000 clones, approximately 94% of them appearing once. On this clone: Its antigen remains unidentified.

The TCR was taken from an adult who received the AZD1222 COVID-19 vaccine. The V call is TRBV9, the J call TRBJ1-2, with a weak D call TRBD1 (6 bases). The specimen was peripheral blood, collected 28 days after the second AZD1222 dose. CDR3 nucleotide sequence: TGTGCCAGCAGCGTAGGAAGGACAGCGATCCATGGCTACACCTTC. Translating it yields CASSVGRTAIHGYTF.